The next 7 T cell receptor beta chains were all read from a single sample in a study of cytomegalovirus exposure and HLA in healthy donors. The PCR was carried out with 60 Vbeta primers and 13 Jbeta primers. Sequencing was performed with immunoSEQ multiplex PCR; in TCRdb, only in-frame clones are kept and a portion is missing. Among 90,000 to 130,000 clones listed, around 80% were seen once. The sample comprised PBMCs. These receptor sequences come from a woman aged 60-70 years in good health and CMV-seropositive.

This clone was counted only a few times. V usage is TRBV10-3 and J usage is TRBJ2-7; 12 nucleotides align to TRBD1. The CDR3 contains 19 residues. From germline, CDR1 is ENHRY and CDR2 SYGVKD. V gave up 2 bases and J gave up 3 bases; unmatched junction bases: 14. CDR3 DNA: TGTGCCATCAGTGAGGTCAGTCGGGACAGGGGGCAAACCGACTACGAGCAGTACTTC. Its translation: CAISEVSRDRGQTDYEQYF.

The chain has TRBV5-1 and TRBJ2-1, with 8 bases identical to TRBD2. Germline CDR1 is SGHRS and CDR2 is YFSETQ. CDR3 length: 15 amino acids. V dropped 0 bases and J dropped 5; count of bases not matched to a gene: 4. The CDR3 loop is CASSLASGSHNEQFF. The CDR3 nucleotides are TGCGCCAGCAGCTTGGCGAGCGGGAGCCACAATGAGCAGTTCTTC.

The V gene is TRBV11-2, the J gene TRBJ2-1; 11 nucleotides align to TRBD2. CDR3 length: 14 residues. Germline CDR1 is SGHAT and CDR2 is FQNNGV. V shed 7 bases and J 9 bases; nucleotides not matched to a gene: 8. Written as DNA, the CDR3 is TGTGCCAGCACCCCATCGGGACTAGCGGTTGAGCAGTTCTTC. Translating gives CASTPSGLAVEQFF.

The chain uses TRBV13 and TRBJ2-5; 7 bases fit TRBD1. After removal of 3 bases from V and 5 bases from J, the junction contained 9 bases not matched to a gene. The CDR3 extends over 15 amino acids. CDR1 is PRHDT, CDR2 FYEKMQ, per germline (reference sequence). CDR3 DNA: TGTGCCAGCAGCTTCCAACAGGGGAACGAGGAGACCCAGTACTTC. Protein: CASSFQQGNEETQYF.

The V gene is TRBV25-1, the J gene TRBJ2-7; tentatively, D is TRBD1 (6 bases). The ends were cut back, 4 bases at V and 4 bases at J, with 17 bases in the middle. The germline CDR1 and CDR2 sequences are MGHDK and SYGVNS. This CDR3 region has 15 residues. The CDR3 region is CASSVTGRSGYEQYF. The CDR3 DNA follows: TGTGCCAGCAGTGTTACAGGGCGCAGTGGATACGAGCAGTACTTC.

The chain joins TRBV27 to TRBJ2-6; D is undetermined. Germline-derived CDR1 and CDR2 are MNHEY and SMNVEV (reference sequence). This CDR3 has 16 residues. V was shortened by 5 bases and J by 1 base, with 12 bases between the two germline ends. In nucleotides, the CDR3 is TGTGCCAGCAGTCCCGGCAGGTATTCTGGGGCCAACGTCCTGACTTTC. This encodes CASSPGRYSGANVLTF.

This clone has only a few counts. V and J are TRBV18 and TRBJ1-1, with TRBD1 matching 7 bases. The CDR3 runs to 14 residues. V was pared by 2 bases and J by 4 bases, with 4 bases of the junction left unmatched. Germline loops: CDR1 KGHSH, CDR2 LQKENI. The CDR3 protein is CASSPDRVSTEAFF. The CDR3 DNA is TGTGCCAGCTCACCAGACAGGGTATCCACTGAAGCTTTCTTT. Full variable domain (rest looked up from reference TRBV18 and TRBJ1-1): NAGVMQNPRHLVRRRGQEARLRCSPMKGHSHVYWYRQLPEEGLKFMVYLQKENIIDESGMPKERFSAEFPKEGPSILRIQQVVRGDSAAYFCASSPDRVSTEAFFGQGTRLTVV.